Listed below are T cell receptor beta chains from one sample, sequenced in a study of breast tumors, draining lymph nodes, adjacent tissues. TCRdb re-analysed the multiplex PCR reads in MiXCR, keeping a single row per CDR3 protein. The table has about 140,000 distinct CDR3 sequences, approximately 32% seen once. Sequenced: axillary lymph node tissue. All receptors derive from a female donor with breast cancer. Some clones in this sample may be carry-over from other donors' samples. The conserved cysteine and the conserved F or W are not part of the CDR3 here. Each record gives: CDR3 length, J gene, clone size, V gene, D gene, CDR3 protein. The D gene is left open where the match is weak. Not all rows give a size; the values are once, few, many and, for expanded clones, a class.

12 TRBJ2-5 many TRBV5-6 TRBD2 ASSLGSGVETQY
12 TRBJ2-1 NA TRBV6-6 TRBD1 ASTQGASYNEQF
12 TRBJ1-2 many TRBV7-8 NA ASSYATSPYGYT
10 TRBJ1-2 many TRBV20-1 NA SGTAANYGST
11 TRBJ1-6 many TRBV19 NA ASSIQGDSPLH
13 TRBJ2-1 many TRBV20-1 NA SARRLGMGTNEQF
15 TRBJ2-5 many TRBV10-3 TRBD2 AISDIAGGQYQETQY
11 TRBJ1-4 once TRBV7-3 NA ASSLKGTEKLF
13 TRBJ1-6 many TRBV4-3 NA ASSQQQVLNSPLH
11 TRBJ1-2 many TRBV7-9 NA ASSLKGHYGYT
12 TRBJ1-5 many TRBV7-8 NA ASSLGRAGQPQH
12 TRBJ1-2 many TRBV19 NA ASSSQGFNYGYT
12 TRBJ2-1 NA TRBV7-8 NA AGSLFEEGNEQF
13 TRBJ2-3 NA TRBV6-6 NA ASSYSRRGTDTQY
15 TRBJ2-1 many TRBV7-6 TRBD2 ASSLGLGLAGFDEQF
11 TRBJ2-1 once TRBV20-1 NA SAREYAYNEQF
12 TRBJ1-5 NA TRBV7-3 NA ASSLMGLGQPQH
12 TRBJ2-3 NA TRBV20-1 TRBD2 SAPIAGSTDTQY
13 TRBJ1-5 NA TRBV18 TRBD1 ASSPGTGGNQPQH
11 TRBJ2-5 many TRBV14 TRBD1 ASSRQGSETQY
12 TRBJ2-5 many TRBV20-1 TRBD2 SATGTSGEETQY
14 TRBJ2-7 NA TRBV5-1 NA ASSTTTKSLAYEQY
11 TRBJ2-3 NA TRBV5-1 TRBD1 ATRGTVTDTQY
10 TRBJ2-3 NA TRBV7-9 NA AWGAGPDTQY
15 TRBJ1-6 many TRBV20-1 TRBD1 SARDSGTGVNNSPLH
13 TRBJ2-7 many TRBV28 NA ASSQTRLLSYEQY
10 TRBJ2-4 many TRBV2 NA ASSGRASVQY
12 TRBJ1-6 many TRBV18 NA ASSPDGARSPLH
10 TRBJ2-1 many TRBV15 TRBD2 ATSRERGEQF
9 TRBJ2-7 many TRBV28 NA ASRNLYEQY
14 TRBJ2-7 many TRBV3-1 TRBD1 ASSSQRGQRPYEQY
15 TRBJ2-5 many TRBV6-5 NA ASRTPLSDTGRETQY
8 TRBJ2-5 many TRBV20-1 NA SARDETQY
12 TRBJ2-5 NA TRBV7-8 NA ASSPTRVRETRY
15 TRBJ1-3 many TRBV7-2 NA ASSLARGGSTGNPIY
13 TRBJ1-2 many TRBV7-9 NA ASSLAERGGLGYT
16 TRBJ2-1 many TRBV6-5 TRBD2 ASSYKPGTSGGANEQF
12 TRBJ2-7 many TRBV6-1 NA ASSVQGTSYEQY
13 TRBJ1-2 few TRBV7-2 NA ASSSGGGGVYDYT
13 TRBJ2-5 NA TRBV5-1 TRBD2 ASCLGLAGGETQY
13 TRBJ2-7 many TRBV29-1 NA SVEGLEGQTYEQY